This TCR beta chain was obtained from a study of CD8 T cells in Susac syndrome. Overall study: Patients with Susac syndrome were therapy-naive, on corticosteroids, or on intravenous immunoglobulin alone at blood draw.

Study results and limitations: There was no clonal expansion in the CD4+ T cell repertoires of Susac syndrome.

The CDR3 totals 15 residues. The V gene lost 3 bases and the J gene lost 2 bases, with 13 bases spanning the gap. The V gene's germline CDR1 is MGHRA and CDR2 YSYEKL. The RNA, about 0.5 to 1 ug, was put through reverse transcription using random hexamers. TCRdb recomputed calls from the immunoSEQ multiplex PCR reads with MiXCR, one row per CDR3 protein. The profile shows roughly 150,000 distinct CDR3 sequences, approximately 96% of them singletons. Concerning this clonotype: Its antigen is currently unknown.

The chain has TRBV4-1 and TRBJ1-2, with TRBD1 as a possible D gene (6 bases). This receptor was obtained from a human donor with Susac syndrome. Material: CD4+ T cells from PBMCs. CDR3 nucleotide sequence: TGCGCCAGCAGCCACCCTCTGACAGGCAACTATGGCTACACCTTC. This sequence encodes CASSHPLTGNYGYTF.